These T cell receptor beta chains were read from a single sample in a study of a mutant IDH1 vaccine in newly diagnosed glioma. These TCRs' antigens remain unknown. Using immunoSEQ multiplex PCR, the repertoire was profiled, and TCRdb retains in-frame clones only, with some absent. The table includes around 60,000 clones, 84% detected once. The sample in question was PBMCs, obtained from a glioma patient whose treatment included an IDH1 peptide vaccine. The source is a man under 40 with glioma. Both conserved end residues are part of each CDR3. The D gene is left open where the match is weak. A row's size may be missing; if present it is once, few, many or a size class.

TRBJ2-3	TRBV5-6	TRBD1	-	TGTGCCAGCAGCTGGCGGACAGGGGCCACAGATACGCAGTATTTT	CASSWRTGATDTQYF
TRBJ1-1	TRBV19	TRBD1	-	TGTGCCAGTAGGGCCTCGGGACAGCGGAACACTGAAGCTTTCTTT	CASRASGQRNTEAFF
TRBJ2-7	TRBV9	TRBD1	-	TGTGCCAGCAGCGCTTTGGGACAGCTTATTGAAGAGCAGTACTTC	CASSALGQLIEEQYF
TRBJ1-1	TRBV10-1	-	-	TGCGCCAGCAGTGACGGACCGACGAACACTGAAGCTTTCTTT	CASSDGPTNTEAFF
TRBJ1-5	TRBV11-2	-	few	TGTGCCAGCAGCTTAGAACAGGGAAAGAATCAGCCCCAGCATTTT	CASSLEQGKNQPQHF
TRBJ1-2	TRBV18	-	-	TGTGCCAGCTCTCTGGGGGTAGAGTACGGCTACACCTTC	CASSLGVEYGYTF
TRBJ2-3	TRBV28	TRBD1	-	TGTGCCAGCGGACAGGAACTCACAGATACGCAGTATTTT	CASGQELTDTQYF
TRBJ1-1	TRBV19	-	-	TGTGCCAGTAGTATAAGGGAGATATCTGAAGCTTTCTTT	CASSIREISEAFF
TRBJ1-1	TRBV5-4	-	-	TGTGCCAGCAGCTTGGGGGGGCCCGGTATTGAAGCTTTCTTT	CASSLGGPGIEAFF
TRBJ2-3	TRBV5-1	-	-	TGCGCCAGCAGCTTGGAACCAGATACGCAGTATTTT	CASSLEPDTQYF
TRBJ1-5	TRBV19	TRBD1	-	TGTGCCAGTAGTCCGCGGGACAGAAAAAATCAGCCCCAGCATTTT	CASSPRDRKNQPQHF
TRBJ1-5	TRBV19	-	-	TGTGCCAGTAGTATGAGACAGGCCGACAATCAGCCCCAGCATTTT	CASSMRQADNQPQHF
TRBJ1-5	TRBV11-2	-	-	TGTGCCAGCAGCACAGGACTCGGGATGGGCCAGCCCCAGCATTTT	CASSTGLGMGQPQHF
TRBJ2-3	TRBV18	TRBD2	-	TGTGCCAGCTCACCCTACGAAGGCCCGCGGGGGGGAGATACGCAGTATTTT	CASSPYEGPRGGDTQYF
TRBJ2-5	TRBV6-1	TRBD2	-	TGTGCCAGCAGTGAATTTCTAGCGGGCGAGACCCAGTACTTC	CASSEFLAGETQYF
TRBJ1-4	TRBV7-9	-	-	TGTGCCAGCAGCCCCCCGGGGGAATATAATGAAAAACTGTTTTTT	CASSPPGEYNEKLFF
TRBJ1-2	TRBV7-9	-	-	TGTGCCAGCAGCTTAGACAGGGAATCCAACTATGGCTACACCTTC	CASSLDRESNYGYTF
TRBJ2-2	TRBV5-1	TRBD1	few	TGCGCCAGCAGCTCCGGGACAGGGGGCATCGGGGAGCTGTTTTTT	CASSSGTGGIGELFF
TRBJ1-1	TRBV10-3	TRBD1	-	TGTGCCACGCGGGACAGCGGGTCTACTGAAGCTTTCTTT	CATRDSGSTEAFF
TRBJ1-2	TRBV18	-	-	TGTGCCAGCTCACCTATTACAGAAACTAACTATGGCTACACCTTC	CASSPITETNYGYTF
TRBJ2-2	TRBV4-2	-	few	TGTGCCAGCAGACAAGAGTTGACCAACACCGGGGAGCTGTTTTTT	CASRQELTNTGELFF
TRBJ1-5	TRBV5-1	-	-	-	CASSFGQGNQPQHF
TRBJ1-1	TRBV5-1	-	-	TGCGCCAGCAGCAGCGACAAAGGGCTTTTGAACACTGAAGCTTTCTTT	CASSSDKGLLNTEAFF
TRBJ1-4	TRBV30	-	few	TGTGCCTGGAGTGGTCAGAGTTTTAATGAAAAACTGTTTTTT	CAWSGQSFNEKLFF
TRBJ2-7	TRBV11-2	-	-	TGTGCCAGCAGCAAAACCGGGACCGGGGGATACGAGCAGTACTTC	CASSKTGTGGYEQYF
TRBJ2-2	TRBV13	TRBD1	-	TGTGCCAGCAGCAAGACCCAGGGGGCGACCGGGGAGCTGTTTTTT	CASSKTQGATGELFF
TRBJ2-3	TRBV4-2	TRBD2	once	TGTGCCAGCAGCCAAGATGAGGCGGGGGGGCCGATAAGCACGCAGTATTTT	CASSQDEAGGPISTQYF
TRBJ1-3	TRBV7-6	-	-	TGTGCCAGCAGCCCAGCCACCTCTGGAAACACCATATATTTT	CASSPATSGNTIYF
TRBJ2-2	TRBV4-1	-	-	TGCGCCAGCAGCCAAGATCGGTACAACCTACGGAACACCGGGGAGCTGTTTTTT	CASSQDRYNLRNTGELFF
TRBJ2-1	TRBV19	TRBD1	-	TGTGCCAGTCGACAGGGTAACAATGAGCAGTTCTTC	CASRQGNNEQFF
TRBJ1-1	TRBV4-1	TRBD1	-	TGCGCCAGCAGCCAAGCCCCCGGGACAGGGGGATCTGAAGCTTTCTTT	CASSQAPGTGGSEAFF
TRBJ2-2	TRBV10-3	-	-	TGTGCCATCAGTGATACAGGCTCCGCCGGGGAGCTGTTTTTT	CAISDTGSAGELFF
TRBJ1-4	TRBV28	-	-	TGTGCCAGCAGTCTACTTGCAACTAATGAAAAACTGTTTTTT	CASSLLATNEKLFF
TRBJ1-3	TRBV29-1	TRBD1	-	TGCAGCGCGCGACAGGGGGCTGGAAACACCATATATTTT	CSARQGAGNTIYF
TRBJ1-2	TRBV27	-	-	TGTGCCAGCAGGGAGTGGGGGGCAGAAGGCTACACCTTC	CASREWGAEGYTF
TRBJ2-3	TRBV7-2	-	-	TGTGCCAGCAGCTTAGGGGGGGCTGCTAAAGATACGCAGTATTTT	CASSLGGAAKDTQYF
TRBJ2-1	TRBV19	-	-	TGTGCCAGTAGGCGAAAACAGGGCAATGAGCAGTTCTTC	CASRRKQGNEQFF
TRBJ2-7	TRBV18	-	-	TGTGCCAGCTCACCACTCCAGGCGGTTGGGGACGAGCAGTACTTC	CASSPLQAVGDEQYF
TRBJ2-7	TRBV5-1	-	-	TGCGCCAGCAGCCCATTCGGGGGTGAAAGTTCCGAGCAGTACTTC	CASSPFGGESSEQYF
TRBJ2-7	TRBV5-1	TRBD2	-	TGCGCCAGCAGGCCCGGACTAGCGGGCCGCTACGAGCAGTACTTC	CASRPGLAGRYEQYF
TRBJ1-1	TRBV9	TRBD1	once	TGTGCCAGCAGCGACAGGGGAAATATGAACACTGAAGCTTTCTTT	CASSDRGNMNTEAFF
TRBJ1-1	TRBV28	-	-	TGTGCCAGCAGTTTAAAGACGGGGGGGAACACTGAAGCTTTCTTT	CASSLKTGGNTEAFF
TRBJ1-1	TRBV7-6	-	few	TGTGCCAGCAGCCGGGGACAGAACACTGAAGCTTTCTTT	CASSRGQNTEAFF
TRBJ1-2	TRBV6-5	TRBD1	-	TGTGCCAGCAGCCGGGACAGGGCTAATGGCTACACCTTC	CASSRDRANGYTF
TRBJ2-1	TRBV6-5	TRBD1	once	TGTGCCAGCAGCAGGACAGGTAAACAGTTCTTC	CASSRTGKQFF
TRBJ2-7	TRBV6-6	-	-	TGTGCCAGCAGTTACTCCGACGAGCAGTACTTC	CASSYSDEQYF
TRBJ1-6	TRBV5-4	-	-	TGTGCCAGCAGCTTGGGGCAGGGAACTAATTCACCCCTCCACTTT	CASSLGQGTNSPLHF
TRBJ1-3	TRBV18	-	-	TGTGCCAGCTCACCGACACGCACGACCTTATCATCTTCTGGAAACACCATATATTTT	CASSPTRTTLSSSGNTIYF
TRBJ2-3	TRBV15	-	-	TGTGCCACCAGCAGATCATTCAGGGGTAACACAGATACGCAGTATTTT	CATSRSFRGNTDTQYF
TRBJ1-1	TRBV27	TRBD1	few	TGTGCCAGCAGTTTGCTGACAGGGACCAAAGCTTTCTTT	CASSLLTGTKAFF
TRBJ2-3	TRBV7-9	TRBD2	once	TGTGCCAGCAGTCAGGCTGCGGGGGTTCGGTATTTT	CASSQAAGVRYF
TRBJ2-7	TRBV5-8	-	few	TGTGCCAGCAACCCTCAAGGGGGCTCCTACGAGCAGTACTTC	CASNPQGGSYEQYF
TRBJ2-1	TRBV7-9	TRBD2	-	TGTGCCAGCAGCCATTCTGGGAGCGGGGGCCTAAACAATGAGCAGTTCTTC	CASSHSGSGGLNNEQFF
TRBJ1-1	TRBV7-9	TRBD1	-	TGTGCCAGCAGCGCCTCAGGGGGCACTGAAGCTTTCTTT	CASSASGGTEAFF
TRBJ1-1	TRBV4-1	-	-	TGCGCCAGCAGCCTAGGCCGGGGCCTAAGAGTTGGGACTGAAGCTTTCTTT	CASSLGRGLRVGTEAFF
TRBJ1-4	TRBV7-9	-	-	TGTGCCAGCAGCCCTCAGGACCGCACAACTAATGAAAAACTGTTTTTT	CASSPQDRTTNEKLFF